This T cell receptor (beta chain) derives from a study of neurological immune-mediated disorders. The cDNA was synthesized by means of template-switch 5'RACE, which was carried out with 10-nucleotide random UMIs. The output of every sequencing run, over 190 million TCR-beta sequences, came from 15-18 subjects. In TCRdb, the 5' RACE reads were re-called with MiXCR into one record per CDR3 protein. The sample consists of tens of thousands of distinct CDR3 sequences, 11% of them appearing once. CDR3 length equals 20 residues. Trimming shortened V by 0 bases and J by 1 base, and 22 bases separated the two germline ends. The V gene's germline CDR1 is LGHNA and CDR2 YSLEER. This clonotype came up many times.

Material for sequencing was PBMCs. V and J are TRBV4-3 and TRBJ2-1; a possible D gene is TRBD1 (6 bases). The sequence was collected from a man aged 55 to 70 in good health. In DNA, the CDR3 is TGCGCCAGCAGCCAAGATTGGTGGGGGCCATCCCTCCTTTCCTACAATGAGCAGTTCTTC. Residues: CASSQDWWGPSLLSYNEQFF.